This TCR beta chain was retrieved from a study of blood T cell repertoires in COVID-19. Background on the study: Specimens from acute and convalescent COVID-19 originated in the United States, Italy and Spain.

Per the germline V gene, CDR1 is LGHNT and CDR2 is FRNRAP. With V trimmed by 1 base and J by 8 bases, 1 base remained unmatched. The CDR3 has 13 amino acids. Clones were sequenced by immunoSEQ multiplex PCR, and TCRdb holds only the in-frame ones, with some missing. The profile covers some 120,000 clones, with 90% to 95% appearing a single time and just over 2% taken by the ten largest. This clone was seen only a few times. The chain carries TRBV12-5 and TRBJ2-1; 8 bases are shared with TRBD2. The sample taken for sequencing was peripheral blood. This sequence was found in a man in his fifties with COVID-19, enrolled during active disease. The CDR3: CASGLGRGDEQFF. The DNA for the CDR3 is TGTGCTAGTGGTTTGGGGCGGGGGGATGAGCAGTTCTTC.